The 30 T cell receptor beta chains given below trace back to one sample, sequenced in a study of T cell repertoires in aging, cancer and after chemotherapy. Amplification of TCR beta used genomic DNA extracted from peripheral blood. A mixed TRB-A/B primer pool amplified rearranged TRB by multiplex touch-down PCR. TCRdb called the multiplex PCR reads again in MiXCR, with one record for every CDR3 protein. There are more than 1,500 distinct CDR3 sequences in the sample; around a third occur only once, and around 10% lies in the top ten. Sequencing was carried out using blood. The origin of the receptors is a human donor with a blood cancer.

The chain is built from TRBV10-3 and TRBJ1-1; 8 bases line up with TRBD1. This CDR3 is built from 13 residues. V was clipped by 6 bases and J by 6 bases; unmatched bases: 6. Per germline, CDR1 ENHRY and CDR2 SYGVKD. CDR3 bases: TGTGCCATCAGAGGACAGGGAATCCCTGAAGCTTTCTTT. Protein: CAIRGQGIPEAFF.

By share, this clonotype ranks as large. The CDR3 spells CAWSLGGTGDYGYTF. For the CDR3, the DNA is TGTGCCTGGAGCCTGGGCGGGACAGGCGATTATGGCTACACCTTC. The gene calls are TRBV30 and TRBJ1-2; 8 bases align to TRBD1. Per the germline V gene, CDR1 is GTSNPN and CDR2 is SVGIG (reference sequence). This CDR3 has 15 residues. V lost 3 bases, J lost 5 bases, and 11 bases stayed unmatched.

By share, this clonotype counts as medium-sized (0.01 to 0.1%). The CDR3 bases are TGTGCCACCAGTGATGGGGGAACCTCTGGGGCCAACGTCCTGACTTTC. As protein: CATSDGGTSGANVLTF. The V call is TRBV24-1, the J call TRBJ2-6; D possibly matches TRBD1 or TRBD2 (5 bases each). The V gene's germline CDR1 is KGHDR and CDR2 SFDVKD. The CDR3 extends over 16 amino acids. V lost 3 bases to trimming and J lost 0 bases, with 8 bases between them.

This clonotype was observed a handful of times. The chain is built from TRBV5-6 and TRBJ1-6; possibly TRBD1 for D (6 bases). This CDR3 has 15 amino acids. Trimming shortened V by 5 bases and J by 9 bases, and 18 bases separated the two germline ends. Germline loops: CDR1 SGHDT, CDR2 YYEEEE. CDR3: CASRLKGQGSSPLHF. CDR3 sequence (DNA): TGTGCCAGCAGACTCAAGGGGCAGGGGAGTTCACCCCTCCACTTT.

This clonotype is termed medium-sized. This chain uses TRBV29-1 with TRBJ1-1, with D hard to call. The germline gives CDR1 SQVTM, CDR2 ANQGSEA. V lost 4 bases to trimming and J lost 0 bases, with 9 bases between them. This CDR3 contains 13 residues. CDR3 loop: CSVVRTLNTEAFF. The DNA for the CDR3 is TGCAGCGTTGTACGGACTCTGAACACTGAAGCTTTCTTT.

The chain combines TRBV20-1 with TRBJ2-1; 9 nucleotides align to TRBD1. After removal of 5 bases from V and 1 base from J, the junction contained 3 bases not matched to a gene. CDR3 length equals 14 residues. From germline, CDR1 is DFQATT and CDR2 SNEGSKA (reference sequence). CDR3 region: CSAWGQGSYNEQFF. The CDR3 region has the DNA TGCAGTGCTTGGGGACAGGGTTCCTACAATGAGCAGTTCTTC.

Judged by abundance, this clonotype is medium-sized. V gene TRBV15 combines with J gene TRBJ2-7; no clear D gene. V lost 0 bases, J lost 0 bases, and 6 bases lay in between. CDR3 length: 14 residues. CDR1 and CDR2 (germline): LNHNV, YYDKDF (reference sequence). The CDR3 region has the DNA TGTGCCACCAGCAGAGATCCCGCCTCCTACGAGCAGTACTTC. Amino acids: CATSRDPASYEQYF.

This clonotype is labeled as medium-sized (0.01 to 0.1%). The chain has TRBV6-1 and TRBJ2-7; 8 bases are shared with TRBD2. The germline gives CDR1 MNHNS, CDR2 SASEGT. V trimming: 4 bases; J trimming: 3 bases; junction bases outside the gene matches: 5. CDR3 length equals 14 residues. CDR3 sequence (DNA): TGTGCCAGCAGTGCCCGGACTAGCTACTACGAGCAGTACTTC. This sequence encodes CASSARTSYYEQYF.

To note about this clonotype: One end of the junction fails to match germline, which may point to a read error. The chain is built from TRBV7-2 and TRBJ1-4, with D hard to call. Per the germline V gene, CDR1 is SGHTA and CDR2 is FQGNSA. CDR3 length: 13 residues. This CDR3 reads CANSLVRSKGLFF. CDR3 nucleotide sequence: TGTGCCAACAGCTTAGTGAGGTCGAAAGGACTGTTTTTT.

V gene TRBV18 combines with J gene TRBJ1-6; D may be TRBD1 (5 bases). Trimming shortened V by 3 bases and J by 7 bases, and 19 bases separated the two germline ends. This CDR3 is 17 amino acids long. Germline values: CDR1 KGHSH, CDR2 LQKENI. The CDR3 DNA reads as TGTGCCAGCTCACCTTTCCAGGGCAGCGTGTCCAATTCACCCCTCCACTTT. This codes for CASSPFQGSVSNSPLHF. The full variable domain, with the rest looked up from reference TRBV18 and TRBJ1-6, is NAGVMQNPRHLVRRRGQEARLRCSPMKGHSHVYWYRQLPEEGLKFMVYLQKENIIDESGMPKERFSAEFPKEGPSILRIQQVVRGDSAAYFCASSPFQGSVSNSPLHFGNGTRLTVT.

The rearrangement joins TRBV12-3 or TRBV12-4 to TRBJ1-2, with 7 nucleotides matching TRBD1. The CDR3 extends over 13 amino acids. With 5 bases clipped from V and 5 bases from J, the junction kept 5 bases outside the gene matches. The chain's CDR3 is CASSEDREYGYTF. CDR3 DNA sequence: TGTGCCAGCAGTGAAGACAGGGAGTATGGCTACACCTTC.

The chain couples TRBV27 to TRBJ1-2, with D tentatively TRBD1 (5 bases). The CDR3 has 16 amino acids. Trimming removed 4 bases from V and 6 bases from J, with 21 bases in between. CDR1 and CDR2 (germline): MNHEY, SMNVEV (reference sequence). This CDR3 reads CASSSNLTRAVDGYTF. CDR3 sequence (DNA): TGTGCCAGCAGTTCCAATCTCACCAGGGCGGTGGATGGCTACACCTTC.

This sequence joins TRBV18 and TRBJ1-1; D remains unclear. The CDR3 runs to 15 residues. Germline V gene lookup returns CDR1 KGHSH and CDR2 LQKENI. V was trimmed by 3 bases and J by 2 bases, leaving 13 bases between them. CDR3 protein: CASSPPAGGNTEAFF. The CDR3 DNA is TGTGCCAGCTCACCGCCCGCGGGAGGAAACACTGAAGCTTTCTTT.

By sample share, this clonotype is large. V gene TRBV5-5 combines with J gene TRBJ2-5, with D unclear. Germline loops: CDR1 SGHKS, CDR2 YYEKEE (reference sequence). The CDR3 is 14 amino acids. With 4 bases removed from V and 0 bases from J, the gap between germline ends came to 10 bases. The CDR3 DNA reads TGTGCCAGCAGCCCCAACGCGTACCAAGAGACCCAGTACTTC. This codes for CASSPNAYQETQYF.

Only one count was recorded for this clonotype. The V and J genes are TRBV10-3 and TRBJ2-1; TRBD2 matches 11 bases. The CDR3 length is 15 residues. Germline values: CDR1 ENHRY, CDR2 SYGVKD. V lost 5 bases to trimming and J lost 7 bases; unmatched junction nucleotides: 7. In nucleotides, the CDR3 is TGTGCCATCAGTAAACTAGCGGGGGCATATAATGAGCAGTTCTTC. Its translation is CAISKLAGAYNEQFF.

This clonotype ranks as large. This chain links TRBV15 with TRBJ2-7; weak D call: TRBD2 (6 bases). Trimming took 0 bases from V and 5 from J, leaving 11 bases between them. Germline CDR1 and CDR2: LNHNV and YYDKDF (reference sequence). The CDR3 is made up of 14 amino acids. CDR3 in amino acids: CATSREAGRHEQYF. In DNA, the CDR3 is TGTGCCACCAGCAGAGAGGCAGGGAGGCACGAGCAGTACTTC. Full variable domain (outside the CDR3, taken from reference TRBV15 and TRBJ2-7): DAMVIQNPRYQVTQFGKPVTLSCSQTLNHNVMYWYQQKSSQAPKLLFHYYDKDFNNEADTPDNFQSRRPNTSFCFLDIRSPGLGDTAMYLCATSREAGRHEQYFGPGTRLTVT.

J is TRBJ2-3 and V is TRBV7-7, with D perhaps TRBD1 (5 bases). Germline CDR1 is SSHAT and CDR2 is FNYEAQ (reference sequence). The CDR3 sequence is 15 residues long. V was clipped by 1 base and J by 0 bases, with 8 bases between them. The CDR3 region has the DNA TGTGCCAGCAGCTTAGGGGGCCAGAGCACAGATACGCAGTATTTT. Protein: CASSLGGQSTDTQYF.

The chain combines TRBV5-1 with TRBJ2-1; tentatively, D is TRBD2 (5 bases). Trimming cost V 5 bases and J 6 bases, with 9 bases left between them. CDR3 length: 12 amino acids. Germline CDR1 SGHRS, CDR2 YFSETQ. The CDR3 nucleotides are TGCGCCAGCAGATCCGGGGTCAATGAGCAGTTCTTC. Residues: CASRSGVNEQFF.

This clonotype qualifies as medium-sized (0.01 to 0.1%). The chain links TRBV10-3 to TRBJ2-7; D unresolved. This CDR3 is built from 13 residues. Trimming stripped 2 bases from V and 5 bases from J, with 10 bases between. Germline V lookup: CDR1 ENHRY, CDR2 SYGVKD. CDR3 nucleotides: TGTGCCATCAGTGAGCCCGGTGGAGACGAGCAGTACTTC. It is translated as CAISEPGGDEQYF.

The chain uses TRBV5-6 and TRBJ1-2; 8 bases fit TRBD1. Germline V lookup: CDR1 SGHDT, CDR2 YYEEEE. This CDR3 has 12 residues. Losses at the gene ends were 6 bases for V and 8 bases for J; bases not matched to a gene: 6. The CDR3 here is CASTRTGYGYTF. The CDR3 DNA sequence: TGTGCCAGCACACGGACAGGGTACGGCTACACCTTC.

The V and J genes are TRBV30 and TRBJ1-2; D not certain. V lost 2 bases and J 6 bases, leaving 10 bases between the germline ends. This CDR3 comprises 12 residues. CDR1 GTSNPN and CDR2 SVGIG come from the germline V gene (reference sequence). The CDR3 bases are TGTGCCTGGAGTAGGCAGAAACATGGCTACACCTTC. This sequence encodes CAWSRQKHGYTF.

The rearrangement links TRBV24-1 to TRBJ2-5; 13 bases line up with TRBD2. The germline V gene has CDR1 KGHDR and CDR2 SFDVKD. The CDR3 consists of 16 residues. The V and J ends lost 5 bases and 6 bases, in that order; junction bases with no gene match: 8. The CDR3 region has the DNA TGTGCCACCAGTGCCCGGACTAGCGGGGGCCCCAAGACCCAGTACTTC. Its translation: CATSARTSGGPKTQYF.

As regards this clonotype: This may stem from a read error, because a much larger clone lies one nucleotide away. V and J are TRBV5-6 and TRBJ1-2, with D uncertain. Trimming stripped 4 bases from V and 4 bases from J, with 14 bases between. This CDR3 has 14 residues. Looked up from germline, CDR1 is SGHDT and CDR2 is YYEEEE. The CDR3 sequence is CASSLYAAAYGYTF. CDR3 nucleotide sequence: TGTGCCAGCAGCCTATACGCGGCTGCCTATGGCTACACCTTC.

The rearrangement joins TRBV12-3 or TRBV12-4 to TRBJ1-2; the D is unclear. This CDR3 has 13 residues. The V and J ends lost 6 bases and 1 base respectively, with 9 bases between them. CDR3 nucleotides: TGTGCCAGCAGCCTAGAATTTAACTATGGCTACACCTTC. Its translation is CASSLEFNYGYTF.

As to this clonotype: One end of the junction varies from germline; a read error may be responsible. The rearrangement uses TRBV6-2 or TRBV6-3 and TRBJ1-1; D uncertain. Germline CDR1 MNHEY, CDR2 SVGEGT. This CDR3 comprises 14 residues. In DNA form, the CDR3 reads TGTGCCAGCAGTTACTCGGTGGGGAACTCTGAAGCTTTCTTT. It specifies CASSYSVGNSEAFF.

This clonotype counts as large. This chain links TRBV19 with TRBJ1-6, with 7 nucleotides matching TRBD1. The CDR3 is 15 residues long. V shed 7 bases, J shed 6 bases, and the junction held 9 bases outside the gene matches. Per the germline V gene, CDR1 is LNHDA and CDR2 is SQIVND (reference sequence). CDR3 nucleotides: TGTGCCAGTACCGACAGGGTTAGGGGTAATTCACCCCTCCACTTT. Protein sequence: CASTDRVRGNSPLHF.

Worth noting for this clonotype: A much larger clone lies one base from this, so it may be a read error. This chain's CDR3 is CSVRPLGAFGYDYTF. CDR3 sequence (DNA): TGCAGCGTCCGCCCTCTTGGGGCTTTCGGCTATGACTACACCTTC. The chain has TRBV29-1 and TRBJ1-2, with D possibly matching TRBD1 (5 bases). CDR1 is SQVTM and CDR2 is ANQGSEA in the germline V gene. The CDR3 contains 15 residues.

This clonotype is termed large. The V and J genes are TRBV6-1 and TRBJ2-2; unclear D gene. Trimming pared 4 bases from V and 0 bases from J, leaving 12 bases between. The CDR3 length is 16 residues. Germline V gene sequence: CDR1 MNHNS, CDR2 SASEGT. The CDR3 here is CASSGFLVANTGELFF. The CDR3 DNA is TGTGCCAGCAGTGGGTTTCTCGTCGCGAACACCGGGGAGCTGTTTTTT.

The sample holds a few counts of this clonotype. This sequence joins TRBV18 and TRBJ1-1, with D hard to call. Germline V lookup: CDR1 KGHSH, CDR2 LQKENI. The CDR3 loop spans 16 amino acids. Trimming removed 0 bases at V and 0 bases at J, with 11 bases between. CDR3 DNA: TGTGCCAGCTCACCACCGGGGAGGACTTTGAACACTGAAGCTTTCTTT. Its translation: CASSPPGRTLNTEAFF.

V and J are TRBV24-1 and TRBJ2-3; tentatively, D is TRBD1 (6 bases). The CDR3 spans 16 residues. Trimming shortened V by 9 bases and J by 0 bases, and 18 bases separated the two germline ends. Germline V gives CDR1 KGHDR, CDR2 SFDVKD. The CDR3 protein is CATFKTQGPSTDTQYF. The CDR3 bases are TGTGCCACCTTTAAGACACAGGGACCTAGCACAGATACGCAGTATTTT.